This TCR beta chain was captured by sequencing in a study of T cell repertoires in cytomegalovirus infection (dated by TCRdb to between 2018 and 2021). With regard to the full study: Alongside well-studied HLA-B-restricted epitopes, the peptide stimulations were aimed at recently identified HLA-C-restricted CMV epitopes, whose presentation resists viral immunomodulation. The HLA type of each donor mattered for the analysis, because public TCR beta signatures pointed to carriage of CMV infection along with the matching HLA type. Study-wide findings and limitations: In both this cohort and an independent roughly 400-donor cohort, the cumulative frequency of public TCR beta family members distinguished carriers of CMV infection plus the relevant HLA type. The ex vivo response was dominated by HLA-C-restricted CMV-specific TCR beta clonotypes, and the single most frequent clonotype in two of eight donors was supplied by these HLA-C-restricted clonotypes.

The germline V end is reduced by 5 bases and the J end by 3 bases; junction bases left unmatched: 10. Taken from the germline V gene, the CDR1 and CDR2 loops are MNHEY and SVGEGT. From its cysteine to its phenylalanine, the CDR3 spans 17 amino acids. CDR3 DNA only is kept here, 51 bases in frame from base 1. Regarding this clonotype: Its antigen remains unidentified. It has no much larger one-base neighbor in the sample; base qualities were not kept.

The instrument given in TCRdb is Illumina HiSeq 1500. The public sequencing data were trimmed at Q25 with fastp and processed into clonotypes with MiXCR by TCRdb, which kept only in-frame beta chains. Records with the same CDR3 protein are collapsed into one entry carrying the most frequent genes and DNA. This sample holds approximately 910,000 distinct CDR3 sequences; approximately 30% were observed only once. The ten largest clones represent around 15% of the sample. The intended sense of this specimen's treatment or condition label: in vitro stimulation with specific CMV peptide epitopes to enrich CMV-specific T cells.

The TCR was taken from a human donor in good health (CMV status not recorded). Some clones in this sample may be carry-over from other donors' samples. The chain was built from TRBV6-2 or TRBV6-3 and TRBJ1-6, with 7 junctional bases fitting TRBD1. Sequences were derived from cultured CD8+ T cells from PBMCs, sampled from culture after CMV antigen stimulation. The CDR3 protein: CASSLGGVFRYNSPLHF. The nucleotide sequence is TGTGCCAGCAGTCTAGGGGGCGTTTTCCGCTATAATTCACCCCTCCACTTT.